This is a list of T cell receptor beta chains from one sample in a study of T-cell reconstitution after alpha-beta-depleted transplantation in children. Each CDR3 protein gets one entry after TCRdb re-called the PCR reads with MiXCR. The data show about 580,000 distinct CDR3 sequences, roughly 23% seen once. The sample consisted of PBMCs, mostly from graft donor cells, taken 360 days after TCRalphabeta/CD19-depleted stem cell transplant. The origin of the receptors is a boy under three years old who had a stem cell transplant for acute myeloid leukemia, so the T cells may come from the graft donor. Each CDR3 is given without its conserved first and last residue. Clone size, where shown, is once, few, many, or a class for clones that have expanded.

- | TRBJ2-3 | TRBV14 | ASSQAAGISTQY
once | TRBJ2-6 | TRBV7-2 | ASSFAKGGANVLT
- | TRBJ2-5 | TRBV7-2 | ASSLGLQRGKETQY
many | TRBJ1-1 | TRBV4-3 | ASSQEQGDTEAF
- | TRBJ2-4 | TRBV6-1 | ASSQTALAKNIQY
- | TRBJ2-1 | TRBV30 | AWSLMGNEQF
- | TRBJ1-4 | TRBV29-1 | SAAGTSATNEKLF
- | TRBJ2-1 | TRBV12-3/TRBV12-4 | ASSPDPGLAVYNEQF
many | TRBJ2-5 | TRBV11-1 | ASSFGGWKTQY
many | TRBJ2-7 | TRBV7-2 | ASSLARPSYEQY
many | TRBJ1-2 | TRBV29-1 | SVDDRGPYGYT
- | TRBJ2-1 | TRBV6-1 | ASTRGDPNEQF
few | TRBJ2-7 | TRBV9 | ASSPRSSYEQY
- | TRBJ2-3 | TRBV7-9 | ASSFLVDTQY
few | TRBJ2-3 | TRBV12-3/TRBV12-4 | ASVIVAGGTTDTQY
- | TRBJ2-7 | TRBV5-1 | ASSLYNNEQY
- | TRBJ2-5 | TRBV15 | ATSWRRQETQY
few | TRBJ2-6 | TRBV24-1 | ATSDSSVLFSSGANVLT
many | TRBJ2-1 | TRBV28 | ATRALGNEQF
many | TRBJ2-1 | TRBV10-3 | AIGRGGDEQF
- | TRBJ2-3 | TRBV12-3/TRBV12-4 | ASSPGQGAPDTQY
many | TRBJ2-7 | TRBV27 | ASSLSGGNEQY
many | TRBJ2-1 | TRBV29-1 | SVEKGGGNEQF